The clone carrying this TCR beta chain occurred many times. CDR3 length: 15 amino acids. The ends were cut back, 5 bases at V and 7 bases at J, with 18 bases in the middle. The germline V gene has CDR1 SGHTA and CDR2 FQGTGA. TCRdb redid the calling of the RT-PCR reads with MiXCR, one entry per CDR3 protein. The repertoire holds about 680,000 distinct CDR3 sequences, with 12% to 15% as singletons. This TCR derives from a female donor in good health, serving as a healthy control. Sequenced input: memory CD4+ T cells from blood. V gene TRBV7-3 combines with J gene TRBJ2-1, with D possibly TRBD2 on 5 matching bases. CDR3 in amino acids: CASSTEGHLINEQFF. CDR3 bases: TGTGCCAGCAGCACCGAGGGCCATCTGATTAATGAGCAGTTCTTC. Full variable domain (outside the CDR3, taken from reference TRBV7-3 and TRBJ2-1): GAGVSQTPSNKVTEKGKYVELRCDPISGHTALYWYRQSLGQGPEFLIYFQGTGAADDSGLPNDRFFAVRPEGSVSTLKIQRTERGDSAVYLCASSTEGHLINEQFFGPGTRLTVL.